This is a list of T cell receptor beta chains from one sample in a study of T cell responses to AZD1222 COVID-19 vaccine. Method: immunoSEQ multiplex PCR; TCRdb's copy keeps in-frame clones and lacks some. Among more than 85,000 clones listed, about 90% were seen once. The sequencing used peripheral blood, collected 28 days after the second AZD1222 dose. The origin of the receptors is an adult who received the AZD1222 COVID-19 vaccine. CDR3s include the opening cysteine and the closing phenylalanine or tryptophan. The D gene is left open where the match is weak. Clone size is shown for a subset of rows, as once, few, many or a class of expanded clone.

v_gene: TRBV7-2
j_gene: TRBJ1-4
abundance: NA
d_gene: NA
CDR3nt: TGTGCCAGCAGCTCGCGAGGTGGGGATGAAAAACTGTTTTTT
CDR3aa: CASSSRGGDEKLFF

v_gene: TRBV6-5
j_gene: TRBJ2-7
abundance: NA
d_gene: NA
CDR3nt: TGTGCCAGCAGTTACACTCCGAGTTCCTACGAGCAGTACTTC
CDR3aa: CASSYTPSSYEQYF

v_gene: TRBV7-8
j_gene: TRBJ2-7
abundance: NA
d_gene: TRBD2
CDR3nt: TGTGCCAGCACCGACCCTTGGCGGGGGGGACGCTCCTACGAGCAGTACTTC
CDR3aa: CASTDPWRGGRSYEQYF

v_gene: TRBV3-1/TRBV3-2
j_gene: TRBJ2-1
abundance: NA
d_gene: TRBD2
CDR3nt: TGTGCCAGCAGCCAAGTGGTTAGCGGGAGTACTGAGCAGTTCTTC
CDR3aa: CASSQVVSGSTEQFF

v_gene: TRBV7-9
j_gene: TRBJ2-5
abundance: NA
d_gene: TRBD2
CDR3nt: TGTGCCAGCAGCTTTAATAGCGGGAGGGCCGAGACCCAGTACTTC
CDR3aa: CASSFNSGRAETQYF

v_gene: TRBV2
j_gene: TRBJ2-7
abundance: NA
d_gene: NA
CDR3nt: TGTGCCAGCAGACCACAGGGCCCAGAGCAGTACTTC
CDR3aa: CASRPQGPEQYF

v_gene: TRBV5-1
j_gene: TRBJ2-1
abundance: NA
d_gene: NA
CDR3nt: TGCGCCAGCAGCTTGGGTGATTCGTATGAGCAGTTCTTC
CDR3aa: CASSLGDSYEQFF

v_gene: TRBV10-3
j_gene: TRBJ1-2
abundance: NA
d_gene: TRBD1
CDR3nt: TGTGCCATCAGTGAGTCGGGACAGGCTAACTATGGCTACACCTTC
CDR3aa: CAISESGQANYGYTF

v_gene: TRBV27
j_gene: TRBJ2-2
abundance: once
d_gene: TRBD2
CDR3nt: TGTGCCAGCAGTTTGGGACTAGCGGCGAACACCGGGGAGCTGTTTTTT
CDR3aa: CASSLGLAANTGELFF

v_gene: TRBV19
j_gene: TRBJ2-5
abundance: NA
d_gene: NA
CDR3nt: TGTGCCAGTAGTACGTCGGGGGGCGTTAAGACCCAGTACTTC
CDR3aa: CASSTSGGVKTQYF

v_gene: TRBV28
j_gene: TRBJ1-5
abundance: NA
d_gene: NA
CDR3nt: TGTGCCAGCAGCCTGATGAGCGGCTATTCTAGCAATCAGCCCCAGCATTTT
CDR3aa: CASSLMSGYSSNQPQHF

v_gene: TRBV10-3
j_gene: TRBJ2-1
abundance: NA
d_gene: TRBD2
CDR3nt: TGTGCCATCAGTGAGGGACTAGCGGGGGCCGATGAGCAGTTCTTC
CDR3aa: CAISEGLAGADEQFF

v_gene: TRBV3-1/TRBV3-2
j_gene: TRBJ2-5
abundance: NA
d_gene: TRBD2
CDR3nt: TGTGCCAGCAGCCAAGTCTCGCGGGGGAGTCCCCAGTACTTC
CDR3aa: CASSQVSRGSPQYF

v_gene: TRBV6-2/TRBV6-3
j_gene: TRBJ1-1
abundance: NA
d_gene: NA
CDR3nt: TGTGCCAGCAGCTTGGGGACCGAAGCTTTCTTT
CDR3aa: CASSLGTEAFF

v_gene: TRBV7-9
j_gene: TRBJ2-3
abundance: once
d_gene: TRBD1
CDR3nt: TGTGCCAGCAGCTCGGACAGGTTAAGAGATACGCAGTATTTT
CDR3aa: CASSSDRLRDTQYF

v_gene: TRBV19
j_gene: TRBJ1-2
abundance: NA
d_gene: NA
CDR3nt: TGTGCCAGCACAACTAACTATGGCTACACCTTC
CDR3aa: CASTTNYGYTF

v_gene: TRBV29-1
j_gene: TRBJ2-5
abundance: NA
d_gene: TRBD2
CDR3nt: TGCAGCGTTGCACCTAGCGGGAGGGGGGTAGAGACCCAGTACTTC
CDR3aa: CSVAPSGRGVETQYF

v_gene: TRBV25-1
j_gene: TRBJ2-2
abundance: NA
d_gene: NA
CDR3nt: TGTGCCAGCAGTGCCGCAGGGGGGACCGGGGAGCTGTTTTTT
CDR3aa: CASSAAGGTGELFF

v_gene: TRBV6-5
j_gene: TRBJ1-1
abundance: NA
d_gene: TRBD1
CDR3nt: TGTGCCAGCAGTCCAGGGGGGACTGAAGCTTTCTTT
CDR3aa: CASSPGGTEAFF

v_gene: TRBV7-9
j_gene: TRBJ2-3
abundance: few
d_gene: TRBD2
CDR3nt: TGTGCCAGCAGCCCAGGACTAGCGGGAGCCGATACGCAGTATTTT
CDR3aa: CASSPGLAGADTQYF

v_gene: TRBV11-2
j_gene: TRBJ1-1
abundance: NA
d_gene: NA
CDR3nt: TGTGCCAGCAACACGGGGGACCCGAACACTGAAGCTTTCTTT
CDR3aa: CASNTGDPNTEAFF

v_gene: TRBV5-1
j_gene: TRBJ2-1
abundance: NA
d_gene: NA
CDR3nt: TGCGCCAGCAGCTTGGGGGCAGGAGGGGCGTACAATGAGCAGTTCTTC
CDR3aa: CASSLGAGGAYNEQFF

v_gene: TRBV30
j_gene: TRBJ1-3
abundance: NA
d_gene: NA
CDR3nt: TGTGCCTGGAGTGCAGGGTCCCACACCATATATTTT
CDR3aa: CAWSAGSHTIYF

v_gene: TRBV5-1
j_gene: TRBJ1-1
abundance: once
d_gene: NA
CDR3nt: TGCGCCAGCAGCTTTGACAGTACAATTGAAGCTTTCTTT
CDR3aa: CASSFDSTIEAFF

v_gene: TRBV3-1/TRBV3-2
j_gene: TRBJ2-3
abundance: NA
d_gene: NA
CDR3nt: TGTGCCAGCAGCCAAGAAAGAGAAGGACGGTACACAGATACGCAGTATTTT
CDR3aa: CASSQEREGRYTDTQYF

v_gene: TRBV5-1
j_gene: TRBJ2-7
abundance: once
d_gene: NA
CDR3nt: TGCGCCAGCAGCTTGGGTGCATCCTACGAGCAGTACTTC
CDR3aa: CASSLGASYEQYF

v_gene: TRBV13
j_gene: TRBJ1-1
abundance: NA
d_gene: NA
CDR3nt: TGTGCCAGCAGCTTGCAGGGTGTTGTTTCTGAAGCTTTCTTT
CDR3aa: CASSLQGVVSEAFF

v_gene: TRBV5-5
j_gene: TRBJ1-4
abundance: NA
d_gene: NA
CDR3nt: TGTGCCAGCAGCCCCAGGGAAACAACTAATGAAAAACTGTTTTTT
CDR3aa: CASSPRETTNEKLFF